These T cell receptor beta chains were read from a single sample in a study of patients and donors after allogeneic stem cell transplantation. From the RT-PCR reads, TCRdb called clonotypes with MiXCR, one entry per CDR3 protein. The repertoire holds more than 55,000 distinct CDR3 sequences, with roughly 14% as singletons. The sample taken for sequencing was blood, either unsorted or a sorted T cell fraction (not recorded which). These TCRs come from a human donor who was either an allogeneic HSCT recipient or a stem cell or donor lymphocyte infusion donor (not recorded which). It is not recorded whose cells these are; they may come from a transplant donor. Both conserved end residues are part of each CDR3. The order of the fields is CDR3 length, J gene, V gene, D gene, clone size, CDR3 DNA, CDR3 protein. A D gene is named only where the DNA matches it firmly. Size is omitted from some rows. Given values are once, few, many or a class for expanded clones.

15 | TRBJ2-1 | TRBV5-6 | TRBD1 | many | TGTGCCAGCAGCTTGGGACAGGGATCCTACAATGAGCAGTTCTTC | CASSLGQGSYNEQFF
13 | TRBJ1-4 | TRBV10-3 | NA | many | TGTGCCATCAGTGACGCGGAACAAGAAAAACTGTTTTTT | CAISDAEQEKLFF
15 | TRBJ1-2 | TRBV5-1 | TRBD1 | many | TGCGCCAGCAGCACCGGGACAGGAGACTTCTATGGCTACACCTTC | CASSTGTGDFYGYTF
14 | TRBJ2-7 | TRBV25-1 | NA | many | TGTGCCAGCAGTAAGACGGTCTTCTCCTACGAGCAGTACTTC | CASSKTVFSYEQYF
14 | TRBJ2-2 | TRBV24-1 | NA | medium-sized | TGTGCCACCAGTGAGCATTCGAACACCGGGGAGCTGTTTTTT | CATSEHSNTGELFF
14 | TRBJ2-7 | TRBV6-5 | TRBD2 | NA | TGTGCCAGCAGCAGGACTAGCGGATCCTACGAGCAGTACTTC | CASSRTSGSYEQYF
15 | TRBJ1-2 | TRBV9 | NA | NA | TGTGCCAGCAGCGCTAGGGGGGATCGAGGCTATGGCTACACCTTC | CASSARGDRGYGYTF
15 | TRBJ2-1 | TRBV19 | NA | NA | TGTGCCAGTAGTCTGCTACAAAGCTCCTACAATGAGCAGTTCTTC | CASSLLQSSYNEQFF
15 | TRBJ2-7 | TRBV12-3/TRBV12-4 | NA | few | TGTGCCAGCAGTTTCGGGGAAACCCTCGCCTACGAGCAGTACTTC | CASSFGETLAYEQYF
13 | TRBJ2-7 | TRBV5-1 | NA | NA | TGCGCCAGCACAGACTCAGGGTCCTACGAGCAGTACTTC | CASTDSGSYEQYF
13 | TRBJ2-5 | TRBV11-2 | NA | NA | TGTGCCAGCAGCTTATGGGGAACGGAGACCCAGTACTTC | CASSLWGTETQYF
16 | TRBJ2-3 | TRBV6-5 | NA | NA | TGTGCCAGCAGTTACCAGAGCCCAGATTTCCAGGATACGCAGTATTTT | CASSYQSPDFQDTQYF
17 | TRBJ1-5 | TRBV6-5 | NA | many | TGTGCCAGCAGTTACTCGACAACACAAGGTAGCAATCAGCCCCAGCATTTT | CASSYSTTQGSNQPQHF
13 | TRBJ1-6 | TRBV6-5 | NA | many | TGTGCCAGCTGGGACGGCGGGTTTTCACCCCTCCACTTT | CASWDGGFSPLHF
15 | TRBJ2-5 | TRBV5-1 | NA | NA | TGCGCCAGCAGCCCCAAAGGGGGTAGCCGGGAGACCCAGTACTTC | CASSPKGGSRETQYF
14 | TRBJ2-7 | TRBV27 | TRBD1 | few | TGTGCCAGCAGTACCCTAGGACAGGGCGGCGAGCAGTACTTC | CASSTLGQGGEQYF
12 | TRBJ2-1 | TRBV7-6 | NA | few | TGTGCCAGCAGCCTTGCGACCGGTGAGCAGTTCTTC | CASSLATGEQFF
18 | TRBJ1-1 | TRBV10-3 | NA | medium-sized | TGTGCCATCAGTGAGTCGATCAGGGATCGAAAGTTGAACACTGAAGCTTTCTTT | CAISESIRDRKLNTEAFF
16 | TRBJ2-7 | TRBV3-1 | NA | NA | TGTGCCAGCAGCCAAGCGAGACGTCCGAGCTCCTACGAGCAGTACTTC | CASSQARRPSSYEQYF
10 | TRBJ2-7 | TRBV29-1 | NA | NA | TGCAGCGTAGTAGAGGGGGAGCAGTACTTC | CSVVEGEQYF
15 | TRBJ2-1 | TRBV7-3 | TRBD2 | NA | TGTGCCAGCAGTCTAGGGACTAGCGGGAGTGGTGAGCAGTTCTTC | CASSLGTSGSGEQFF
15 | TRBJ2-7 | TRBV12-3/TRBV12-4 | TRBD2 | many | TGTGCCAGCAGTTTCGAAGCGGGAGGCGCCTACGAGCAGTACTTC | CASSFEAGGAYEQYF
14 | TRBJ2-7 | TRBV7-9 | TRBD2 | NA | TGTGCCAGCAGCTTAGCGGGAGGGAACTACGAGCAGTACTTC | CASSLAGGNYEQYF
9 | TRBJ1-2 | TRBV30 | TRBD1 | NA | TGTGCCTCGGGACAGCCCTACACCTTC | CASGQPYTF
14 | TRBJ1-4 | TRBV15 | NA | many | TGTGCCACCAGCAGAGACCCAACTAATGAAAAACTGTTTTTT | CATSRDPTNEKLFF
13 | TRBJ2-7 | TRBV24-1 | NA | NA | TGTGCCACCAGTCAGTTTAGCTCCTACGAGCAGTACTTC | CATSQFSSYEQYF
14 | TRBJ2-3 | TRBV25-1 | TRBD2 | NA | TGTGCCACGACTAGCGGGAGGAACACAGATACGCAGTATTTT | CATTSGRNTDTQYF
14 | TRBJ2-1 | TRBV5-6 | NA | few | TGTGCCAGCAGTCGGGACATGGGGTATAATGAGCAGTTCTTC | CASSRDMGYNEQFF
16 | TRBJ1-5 | TRBV12-3/TRBV12-4 | TRBD1 | many | TGTGCCAGCAGCCCGGGACAGAATTATAGCAATCAGCCCCAGCATTTT | CASSPGQNYSNQPQHF
15 | TRBJ2-1 | TRBV7-8 | TRBD2 | few | TGTGCCAGCAGCAGACGGACTAGCGGATACAATGAGCAGTTCTTC | CASSRRTSGYNEQFF
16 | TRBJ2-3 | TRBV7-8 | TRBD2 | many | TGTGCCAGCAGCTCATTAGCGGGGGGGGGCACAGATACGCAGTATTTT | CASSSLAGGGTDTQYF